The 26 T cell receptor beta chains below were found in one sample sequenced in a study of graft-versus-host responses after intestinal transplantation. Profiled with immunoSEQ multiplex PCR; TCRdb holds only in-frame clones, not every one. The data show about 96,000 clones, with 90% to 95% seen just once and around 0.18% held by the top ten. These TCRs are of unknown antigen specificity. The sample in question was unstimulated CD4+ T cells sorted from spleen or lymph node cells, obtained before intestinal transplant. All receptors derive from a human donor who received an intestinal transplant.

The CDR3 loop is CASSVGSLSSYEQYF. CDR3 DNA: TGTGCCAGCAGCGTAGGATCGTTGAGCTCCTACGAGCAGTACTTC. The chain has TRBV9 and TRBJ2-7; D unresolved. CDR3 size: 15 residues. Germline values: CDR1 SGDLS, CDR2 YYNGEE. V was pared by 0 bases and J by 0 bases, with 10 bases between.

V and J are TRBV27 and TRBJ2-3, with TRBD2 identical over 11 bases. Unmatched junction bases numbered 7, after V lost 4 bases and J lost 7 bases. Germline-derived CDR1 and CDR2 are MNHEY and SMNVEV (reference sequence). The CDR3 sequence is 15 residues long. The chain's CDR3 is CASSYPSGGRYTQYF. The CDR3 DNA is TGTGCCAGCAGTTACCCTAGCGGGGGGCGTTATACGCAGTATTTT.

This clone was counted once. This chain uses TRBV5-1 with TRBJ2-1; TRBD2 aligns across 8 bases. The germline gives CDR1 SGHRS, CDR2 YFSETQ. CDR3 size: 15 residues. With V trimmed by 3 bases and J by 2 bases, 4 bases remained unmatched. The CDR3 protein is CASSSGLATYNEQFF. The DNA for the CDR3 is TGCGCCAGCAGCTCCGGACTAGCTACCTACAATGAGCAGTTCTTC. The full variable domain, in which reference TRBV5-1 and TRBJ2-1 provide the parts outside the CDR3, is KAGVTQTPRYLIKTRGQQVTLSCSPISGHRSVSWYQQTPGQGLQFLFEYFSETQRNKGNFPGRFSGRQFSNSRSEMNVSTLELGDSALYLCASSSGLATYNEQFFGPGTRLTVL.

This chain uses TRBV10-3 with TRBJ1-5; D might be TRBD1 (6 bases). The CDR3 sequence is 14 residues long. Trimming took 6 bases from V and 7 from J, leaving 16 bases between them. CDR1 and CDR2 (germline): ENHRY, SYGVKD. Here the CDR3 reads CAIRATGVGQPQHF. The CDR3 DNA follows: TGTGCCATCAGAGCGACAGGAGTCGGGCAGCCCCAGCATTTT.

This chain links TRBV5-1 with TRBJ1-3, with 7 bases that match TRBD1. Germline CDR1 and CDR2: SGHRS and YFSETQ. CDR3 length equals 16 residues. Trimming cost V 0 bases and J 2 bases; bases outside gene matches: 5. CDR3 protein: CASSLASTGPGNTIYF. CDR3 sequence (DNA): TGCGCCAGCAGCTTGGCCTCGACAGGGCCTGGAAACACCATATATTTT.

Written as DNA, the CDR3 is TGTGCCAGTAGGATGGGGGGGACCTACGAGCAGTACTTC. Translated, it gives CASRMGGTYEQYF. The V and J genes are TRBV19 and TRBJ2-7; TRBD2 aligns across 7 bases. Germline V gene data show CDR1 as LNHDA and CDR2 as SQIVND (reference sequence). The V and J ends lost 6 bases and 2 bases, in that order; junction bases with no gene match: 4. The length of the CDR3 is 13 residues.

V and J are TRBV5-1 and TRBJ2-5; D perhaps matches TRBD1 (6 bases). This CDR3 spans 14 amino acids. Germline CDR1 and CDR2: SGHRS and YFSETQ. Trimming pared 0 bases from V and 11 bases from J, leaving 17 bases between. CDR3 in amino acids: CASSLVGGQLNQYF. The CDR3 bases are TGCGCCAGCAGCTTGGTCGGTGGACAGCTTAATCAGTACTTC. The full variable domain, rest sourced from reference TRBV5-1 and TRBJ2-5, is KAGVTQTPRYLIKTRGQQVTLSCSPISGHRSVSWYQQTPGQGLQFLFEYFSETQRNKGNFPGRFSGRQFSNSRSEMNVSTLELGDSALYLCASSLVGGQLNQYFGPGTRLLVL.

This clone has just one count. The CDR3 sequence is CASSLGTKGEYF. The CDR3 nucleotides are TGTGCCAGCAGCTTAGGGACCAAGGGGGAGTACTTC. This chain connects TRBV5-6 to TRBJ2-5, with a weak D call TRBD1 (6 bases). The V and J ends lost 2 bases and 12 bases respectively, with 14 bases between them. The germline CDR1 and CDR2 sequences are SGHDT and YYEEEE. This CDR3 is built from 12 residues.

V gene TRBV30 combines with J gene TRBJ2-5; 10 bases agree with TRBD2. Germline V lookup: CDR1 GTSNPN, CDR2 SVGIG (reference sequence). Unmatched junction bases numbered 1, after V lost 4 bases and J lost 5 bases. The CDR3 is 12 residues long. CDR3 sequence reads: CAWTSGSETQYF. DNA of the CDR3: TGTGCCTGGACTAGCGGGAGTGAGACCCAGTACTTC.

The CDR3 bases are TGTGCCTGGAGTCCGGGACTAAGTCTTGAGACCCAGTACTTC. Translation: CAWSPGLSLETQYF. The chain uses TRBV30 and TRBJ2-5; 7 nucleotides align to TRBD2. The germline V gene has CDR1 GTSNPN and CDR2 SVGIG (reference sequence). Losses at the gene ends were 2 bases for V and 5 bases for J; bases not matched to a gene: 8. The CDR3 sequence is 14 residues long.

The chain joins TRBV2 to TRBJ1-1; D remains unclear. The CDR3 covers 13 residues. The germline gives CDR1 SNHLY, CDR2 FYNNEI. V was clipped by 5 bases and J by 0 bases, with 7 bases between them. This chain's CDR3 is CASSLRLNTEAFF. In nucleotides, the CDR3 is TGTGCCAGCAGTTTGAGGTTGAACACTGAAGCTTTCTTT. The complete variable domain, with remaining parts taken from reference TRBV2 and TRBJ1-1, reads EPEVTQTPSHQVTQMGQEVILRCVPISNHLYFYWYRQILGQKVEFLVSFYNNEISEKSEIFDDQFSVERPDGSNFTLKIRSTKLEDSAMYFCASSLRLNTEAFFGQGTRLTVV.

The chain couples TRBV30 to TRBJ2-5; 7 bases align to TRBD1. The J segment lost 2 bases and the V segment lost 1 base, leaving 1 base of the junction unmatched. The germline CDR1 and CDR2 sequences are GTSNPN and SVGIG (reference sequence). The CDR3 loop spans 13 amino acids. The CDR3 DNA reads TGTGCCTGGAGTGGGACAGGACAAGAGACCCAGTACTTC. The encoded protein is CAWSGTGQETQYF.

This chain uses TRBV27 with TRBJ2-1; no firm D call. Germline V gene data show CDR1 as MNHEY and CDR2 as SMNVEV (reference sequence). This CDR3 spans 15 amino acids. The germline V and J ends were trimmed by 5 bases and 4 bases, with 15 bases remaining between them. The DNA of the CDR3 is TGTGCCAGCAGTCCCTTTGGAGTTGGTTACAATGAGCAGTTCTTC. This gives the protein CASSPFGVGYNEQFF.

The genes are TRBV30 and TRBJ2-3; TRBD2 agrees at 13 bases. This CDR3 has 16 amino acids. Germline V gives CDR1 GTSNPN, CDR2 SVGIG (reference sequence). The ends lost 1 base at V and 2 bases at J; junction bases unmatched: 3. The CDR3: CAWSAGLAGITDTQYF. The CDR3 nucleotides are TGTGCCTGGAGTGCGGGACTAGCGGGAATCACAGATACGCAGTATTTT.

The rearrangement uses TRBV4-1 and TRBJ1-4; D possibly corresponds to TRBD1 (5 bases). In germline, CDR1 is MGHRA, CDR2 YSYEKL. This CDR3 is built from 16 residues. Trimming took off 1 base at V and 0 bases at J, with 9 bases between the two ends. This chain's CDR3 is CASSQGPTATNEKLFF. DNA of the CDR3: TGCGCCAGCAGCCAAGGACCGACAGCAACTAATGAAAAACTGTTTTTT.

The chain uses TRBV21-1 and TRBJ1-2; the table's D gene call, TRBD1, was not cross checked with the DNA. TRBV21-1 is classified as a pseudogene. The CDR3 covers 16 residues. CDR3 sequence reads: CASSKGRTGGWYGYTF. The CDR3 nucleotides read TGTGCCAGCAGCAAAGGGAGGACAGGGGGATGGTATGGCTACACCTTC.

This clone occurred a few times. This chain joins TRBV10-1 and TRBJ2-7; D is unclear. CDR1 and CDR2 (germline): WNHNN, SYGVQD (reference sequence). The CDR3 spans 16 residues. V dropped 0 bases and J dropped 6 bases, with 18 bases sitting between them. The CDR3 loop reads CASSESTGAGFGEQYF. As DNA, the CDR3 is TGCGCCAGCAGTGAGTCGACCGGTGCAGGTTTTGGCGAGCAGTACTTC.

The chain employs TRBV6-6 and TRBJ2-3; TRBD1 aligns across 11 bases. CDR3 length: 16 amino acids. The V segment lost 0 bases and the J segment 3 bases; nucleotides outside the gene matches: 2. The germline gives CDR1 MNHNY, CDR2 SVGAGI (reference sequence). Here the CDR3 DNA reads TGTGCCAGCAGTTACTCTGGGACAGGGGGTACAGATACGCAGTATTTT. Encoded protein: CASSYSGTGGTDTQYF.

The chain has TRBV28 and TRBJ2-5; D is perhaps TRBD2 (5 bases). Trimming removed 4 bases from V and 5 bases from J, with 17 bases in between. Germline loops: CDR1 MDHEN, CDR2 SYDVKM. The CDR3 has 15 amino acids. The CDR3 DNA is TGTGCCAGCAGTTCCCGGGGTTCTCACCGGGAGACCCAGTACTTC. Protein product: CASSSRGSHRETQYF.

The gene calls are TRBV5-4 and TRBJ2-3, with 10 bases lining up with TRBD2. The CDR3 totals 17 residues. Germline CDR1 and CDR2: SGHNT and YYREEE (reference sequence). The V gene end was trimmed by 1 base and the J gene end by 1 base; junction bases not matched to a gene: 6. CDR3 sequence: CASSLRLAGPGTDTQYF. The CDR3 coding sequence is TGTGCCAGCAGCTTGCGACTAGCGGGTCCCGGCACAGATACGCAGTATTTT.

V is TRBV5-4 and J is TRBJ2-7; 16 nucleotides line up with TRBD2. This CDR3 contains 17 residues. Germline assignment: CDR1 SGHNT and CDR2 YYREEE (reference sequence). V shed 4 bases, J shed 2 bases, and the junction held 6 bases outside the gene matches. The CDR3 is CASSRGTSGRGAYEQYF. The CDR3 DNA sequence: TGTGCCAGCAGCCGGGGGACTAGCGGGAGGGGAGCCTACGAGCAGTACTTC.

The V and J genes are TRBV10-3 and TRBJ2-1, with 15 bases aligning to TRBD2. The trim removed 0 bases at V and 4 bases at J, leaving 4 bases unmatched. The CDR3 contains 18 residues. Germline V gene lookup returns CDR1 ENHRY and CDR2 SYGVKD. In DNA form, the CDR3 reads TGTGCCATCAGTGAGTCGGGACTAGCGGGGGGACCTTACAATGAGCAGTTCTTC. The encoded protein is CAISESGLAGGPYNEQFF.

This clone was counted a single time. V and J are TRBV5-5 and TRBJ2-3, with TRBD2 identical over 15 bases. The CDR3 runs to 19 residues. V was clipped by 3 bases and J by 0 bases; unmatched bases: 8. Germline V gene data show CDR1 as SGHKS and CDR2 as YYEKEE (reference sequence). The chain's CDR3 is CASSSGTSGGSFSTDTQYF. The CDR3 bases are TGTGCCAGCAGCTCCGGGACTAGCGGGGGGTCTTTTAGCACAGATACGCAGTATTTT. Together with reference TRBV5-5 and TRBJ2-3, the CDR3 gives the full variable domain: DAGVTQSPTHLIKTRGQQVTLRCSPISGHKSVSWYQQVLGQGPQFIFQYYEKEERGRGNFPDRFSARQFPNYSSELNVNALLLGDSALYLCASSSGTSGGSFSTDTQYFGPGTRLTVL.

The genes are TRBV6-1 and TRBJ2-3; 14 bases map to TRBD2. The V gene's germline CDR1 is MNHNS and CDR2 SASEGT. The ends lost 10 bases at V and 3 bases at J; junction bases unmatched: 6. This CDR3 contains 15 residues. The CDR3 DNA follows: TGTGCCACCGGGACTAGCGGGAGAGGTACAGATACGCAGTATTTT. Protein product: CATGTSGRGTDTQYF.

The chain couples TRBV28 to TRBJ2-7; D is unresolved. Germline assignment: CDR1 MDHEN and CDR2 SYDVKM. The CDR3 loop spans 12 amino acids. Trimming removed 6 bases from V and 3 bases from J, with 9 bases in between. CDR3 amino acids: CASSITVYEQYF. The CDR3 DNA is TGTGCCAGCAGCATCACAGTCTACGAGCAGTACTTC.

The rearrangement uses TRBV14 and TRBJ2-1; maybe TRBD2 (6 bases). The CDR3 has 15 residues. V lost 6 bases and J lost 5, with 17 bases in between. Per germline, CDR1 SGHDN and CDR2 FVKESK. DNA of the CDR3: TGTGCCAGCAGACGGAATGGCGGGGTAGACAATGAGCAGTTCTTC. It codes for CASRRNGGVDNEQFF.